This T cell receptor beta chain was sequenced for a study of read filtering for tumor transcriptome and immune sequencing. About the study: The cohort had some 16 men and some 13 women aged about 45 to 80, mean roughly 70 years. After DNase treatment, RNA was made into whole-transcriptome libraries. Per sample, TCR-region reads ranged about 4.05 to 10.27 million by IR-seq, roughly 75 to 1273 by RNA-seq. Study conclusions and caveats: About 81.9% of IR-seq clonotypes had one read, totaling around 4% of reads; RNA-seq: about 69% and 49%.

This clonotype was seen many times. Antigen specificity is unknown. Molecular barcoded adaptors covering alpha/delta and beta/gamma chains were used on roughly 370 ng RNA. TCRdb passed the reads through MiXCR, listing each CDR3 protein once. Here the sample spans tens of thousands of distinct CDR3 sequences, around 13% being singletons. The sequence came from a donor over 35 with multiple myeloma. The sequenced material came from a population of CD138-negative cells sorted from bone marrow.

The CDR3 protein is CASRQGDQQYF. CDR3 in DNA: TGTGCCAGCAGACAGGGGGACCAGCAGTACTTC. The rearrangement links TRBV6-5 to TRBJ2-7; 8 positions agree with TRBD1. Germline values: CDR1 MNHEY, CDR2 SVGAGI. The CDR3 is made up of 11 amino acids. Trimming removed 6 bases from V and 8 bases from J; junction bases left unmatched: 3.